Presented here are 12 T cell receptor beta chains from one specimen sequenced in a study of shared clonotypes between healthy human individuals. The repertoire was sequenced with immunoSEQ multiplex PCR; TCRdb's copy has only in-frame clones and lacks some. Here the sample spans around 440,000 clones, approximately 80% being singletons. The sample comprised PBMCs. All receptors derive from a woman aged 40-49 years in good health. Some clones in this sample may be carry-over from other donors' samples.

Many counts were recorded for this clone. The sample holds other DNA sequences that translate to the same CDR3. This rearrangement joins TRBV7-3 to TRBJ1-1; no definite D call. V lost 0 bases and J lost 1, with 9 bases in between. CDR3 length equals 15 residues. The germline gives CDR1 SGHTA, CDR2 FQGTGA. This chain's CDR3 is CASSLTRQENTEAFF. CDR3 DNA sequence: TGTGCCAGCAGCTTAACCAGACAAGAGAACACTGAAGCTTTCTTT.

This sequence joins TRBV5-4 and TRBJ2-1, with TRBD2 identical over 8 bases. The germline CDR1 and CDR2 sequences are SGHNT and YYREEE (reference sequence). This CDR3 region has 12 residues. This CDR3 reads CATGTSGSEQFF. CDR3 nucleotides: TGTGCTACTGGTACTAGCGGTAGTGAGCAGTTCTTC.

The genes are TRBV10-3 and TRBJ2-7, with a possible D match to TRBD1 (6 bases). CDR3 size: 11 residues. V shed 10 bases and J shed 5 bases, with 12 bases lying between them. CDR1 is ENHRY and CDR2 is SYGVKD in the germline V gene. CDR3 nucleotides: TGTGCCACTGGACAGTACCACGAGCAGTACTTC. This sequence encodes CATGQYHEQYF.

The chain carries TRBV7-2 and TRBJ1-5; no definite D call. The CDR3 has 14 amino acids. Trimming left V 2 bases short and J 9 bases short, with 14 bases between. The germline V gene has CDR1 SGHTA and CDR2 FQGNSA. CDR3 coding DNA: TGTGCCAGCAGCTTATCCCTCGCAGGTCGGCCCCAGCATTTT. Its protein product is CASSLSLAGRPQHF.

The V gene is TRBV27, the J gene TRBJ2-5; D gene uncertain. The CDR3 totals 14 residues. With 3 bases removed from V and 5 bases from J, the gap between germline ends came to 13 bases. Per germline, CDR1 MNHEY and CDR2 SMNVEV (reference sequence). For the CDR3, the DNA is TGTGCCAGCAGTTTGCACAGTCCCAGGGAGACCCAGTACTTC. This codes for CASSLHSPRETQYF.

CDR3 residues: CASSPRAGPPGYTF. The DNA of the CDR3 is TGTGCCAGCAGTCCCCGGGCAGGGCCCCCAGGCTACACCTTC. The V gene is TRBV28, the J gene TRBJ1-2, with D possibly being TRBD1 (5 bases). This CDR3 has 14 amino acids. V was clipped by 5 bases and J by 8 bases, with 18 bases between them. Germline V gene sequence: CDR1 MDHEN, CDR2 SYDVKM.

The rearrangement links TRBV11-2 to TRBJ2-2; 9 bases fit TRBD2. CDR3 length: 14 amino acids. Looked up from germline, CDR1 is SGHAT and CDR2 is FQNNGV. J gave up 3 bases and V 8 bases, and 4 bases lay outside the gene matches. The CDR3 DNA reads TGTGCCAGCTTAGCGGGAGATTACACCGGGGAGCTGTTTTTT. The encoded protein is CASLAGDYTGELFF.

This clone was seen just once. V and J are TRBV6-4 and TRBJ2-2, with D tentatively TRBD1 or TRBD2 (5 bases each). CDR3 length: 13 residues. Trimming pared 9 bases from V and 5 bases from J, leaving 13 bases between. CDR1 and CDR2 (germline): MRHNA, SNTAGT. The CDR3 spells CASSRGTTGELFF. As DNA, the CDR3 is TGTGCCAGTTCCCGGGGCACAACCGGGGAGCTGTTTTTT.

For this clone: One base separates it from a far larger clone, so it is likely a read error. The rearrangement joins TRBV28 to TRBJ1-5; 7 nucleotides line up with TRBD1. The CDR3 contains 14 residues. In germline, CDR1 is MDHEN, CDR2 SYDVKM. V lost 6 bases, J lost 1 base, and 3 bases stayed unmatched. The CDR3 spells CASSPGQSNQPQHF. DNA for the CDR3: TGTGCCAGCAGCCCGGGACAGAGCAATCAGCCCCAGCATTTT.

V gene TRBV28 combines with J gene TRBJ1-2; 8 bases map to TRBD1. Germline CDR1 and CDR2: MDHEN and SYDVKM. CDR3 length equals 13 residues. Trimming cost V 4 bases and J 5 bases; bases outside gene matches: 3. The CDR3 loop is CASSWGQVYGYTF. DNA of the CDR3: TGTGCCAGCAGTTGGGGACAGGTTTATGGCTACACCTTC.

Details on this clone: The sample holds other DNA sequences that translate to the same CDR3. The CDR3 sequence: CAWSSGSNYGYTF. In DNA, the CDR3 is TGTGCCTGGAGTTCAGGGTCCAACTATGGCTACACCTTC. The chain joins TRBV30 to TRBJ1-2; the D gene is possibly TRBD1 (5 bases). Between the trimmed V and J ends, which lost 2 bases and 2 bases, there was a span of 9 bases. CDR3 length: 13 amino acids. Germline CDR1 reads GTSNPN; CDR2 reads SVGIG (reference sequence).

The CDR3 bases are TGTGCCAGCAGCCAAGTGTTCGGAGTCTACGAGCAGTACTTC. Translated, it gives CASSQVFGVYEQYF. This chain connects TRBV14 to TRBJ2-7, with D unclear. Germline V gives CDR1 SGHDN, CDR2 FVKESK. This CDR3 is built from 14 residues. V was clipped by 1 base and J by 3 bases, with 10 bases between them.